The present T cell receptor beta chain was sequenced within a study of T cells after yellow fever vaccination. Whole-study results and caveats: Once the booster was given, most primary-vaccination clones reappeared, at approximately 97% for CD4 and over 75% for CD8.

This clonotype was recorded a few times. Its antigen is not identified. TCRdb reprocessed the 5' RACE reads with MiXCR, giving one entry per CDR3 protein. The sample holds 300,000 to 350,000 distinct CDR3 sequences, roughly 10% seen once. Looked up from germline, CDR1 is SEHNR and CDR2 is FQNEAQ (reference sequence). This CDR3 is 13 amino acids long. V was trimmed by 2 bases and J by 3 bases, leaving 7 bases between them. Material: CD4+ T cells sorted from PBMCs, obtained 45 days after the yellow fever booster vaccination. This clonotype was obtained from a man aged 18 to 29 who received the YFV17D yellow fever vaccine. The genes are TRBV7-9 and TRBJ1-1; D might be TRBD1 (5 bases). The CDR3 region has the DNA TGTGCCAGCAGCTTAATACAGGACACTGAAGCTTTCTTT. The encoded protein is CASSLIQDTEAFF.